This T cell receptor beta chain was retrieved from a study of cytomegalovirus exposure and HLA in healthy donors. Findings and limits, study-wide: In vitro confirmation showed three CMV-associated chains to be CMV antigen specific. Cytomegalovirus status, reportedly, was diagnosed with high specificity and sensitivity by the classifier.

With 2 bases clipped from V and 7 bases from J, the junction kept 9 bases outside the gene matches. CDR1 is SGHTA, CDR2 FQGNSA, per germline. The CDR3 runs to 15 residues. Of note for this clone: The target antigen is unknown.

The data were produced by immunoSEQ multiplex PCR, yet TCRdb's version contains in-frame clones alone and is incomplete. The repertoire holds about 340,000 clones, 86% seen once, with about 0.8% in the top ten. The sequenced sample was PBMCs. The sequence came from a woman younger than 35 in good health and CMV-seronegative. The chain employs TRBV7-2 and TRBJ2-7; 9 nucleotides line up with TRBD1. This CDR3 reads CASSLWDREGAEQYF. CDR3 coding DNA: TGTGCCAGCAGCTTATGGGACAGGGAAGGGGCGGAGCAGTACTTC.